These T cell receptor beta chains were read from a single sample in a study of shared clonotypes between healthy human individuals. Method: immunoSEQ multiplex PCR; TCRdb's copy keeps in-frame clones and lacks some. Of about 580,000 clones listed, 95% to 98% are singletons. Input material: naive CD8+ T cells sorted from blood. Every receptor here comes from a man between 25 and 39 years old in good health. Each CDR3 is given with its conserved first and last residue. Each record gives: clone size, V gene, D gene, J gene, CDR3 DNA, CDR3 protein. A D gene is named only where the DNA matches it firmly. Part of the rows lack a size; the others show once, few, many or a class for expanded clones.

.	TRBV27	.	TRBJ2-7	TGTGCCAGCAGTTCTAGCTTTAGGGACGAGCAGTACTTC	CASSSSFRDEQYF
.	TRBV7-9	.	TRBJ2-1	TGTGCCAGCAGCCCGCCCCGCTACAATGAGCAGTTCTTC	CASSPPRYNEQFF
.	TRBV27	.	TRBJ1-1	TGTGCCAGCAGTAGGAGGGTACTAAACACTGAAGCTTTCTTT	CASSRRVLNTEAFF
.	TRBV28	TRBD1	TRBJ1-2	TGTGCCAGCAGTCCAACATTCGGGACAGGCCCCTATTTGTTTAGCTACACCTTC	CASSPTFGTGPYLFSYTF
.	TRBV6-5	TRBD1	TRBJ1-2	TGTGCCAGCAGTCAGAGGACAGGGAAAGGTCATGGCTACACCTTC	CASSQRTGKGHGYTF
.	TRBV7-9	.	TRBJ1-1	TGTGCCCTGGTTGTTGGGTCGAACACTGAAGCTTTCTTT	CALVVGSNTEAFF
.	TRBV10-3	TRBD1	TRBJ1-2	TGTGCCATCAGTGAGTCGACGAGACAGGGGAACTATGGCTACACCTTC	CAISESTRQGNYGYTF
once	TRBV27	TRBD1	TRBJ1-1	TGTGCCAGCAGTCAGGGGGCTGGAACTGAAGCTTTCTTT	CASSQGAGTEAFF
.	TRBV14	.	TRBJ2-2	TGTGCCAGCAGCCAAGGACACGGGACGGAGGGATATAGGGAGCTGTTTTTT	CASSQGHGTEGYRELFF
.	TRBV14	TRBD2	TRBJ2-7	TGTGCCAGCAGCCAAAAATCTAGCGGGAGCCGTAGCGAGCAGTACTTC	CASSQKSSGSRSEQYF
.	TRBV29-1	.	TRBJ2-7	TGCAGCGTTGAAGCAGGGGTCCCCTACGAGCAGTACTTC	CSVEAGVPYEQYF
.	TRBV5-1	.	TRBJ2-7	TGCGCCAGCAGCTTGGGAGGGGACTGGGCCTACGAGCAGTACTTC	CASSLGGDWAYEQYF
.	TRBV29-1	TRBD2	TRBJ2-3	TGCAGCGTGGTACTAGCGGGAGCGACAGATACGCAGTATTTT	CSVVLAGATDTQYF
.	TRBV4-1	.	TRBJ2-3	TGCGCCAGCAGCCAAGAAACAGGGTTGAATACGCAGTATTTT	CASSQETGLNTQYF
.	TRBV28	TRBD1	TRBJ1-5	TGTGCCAGCAGTTTATGGGGGACAGGGGGCAAAGACAATCAGCCCCAGCATTTT	CASSLWGTGGKDNQPQHF
.	TRBV25-1	.	TRBJ2-5	TGTGCCAGCAGTGAAAGACTTTACCAGGTCCAAGAGACCCAGTACTTC	CASSERLYQVQETQYF
.	TRBV4-3	TRBD2	TRBJ2-7	TGCGCCAGCAGCCAAGATCTCTATAGCGGGAGTGACAAGGGCGAGCAGTACTTC	CASSQDLYSGSDKGEQYF
.	TRBV5-1	TRBD1	TRBJ2-7	TGCGCCAGCAGCCCCCCGGACAGGGCATCCTACGAGCAGTACTTC	CASSPPDRASYEQYF
.	TRBV27	TRBD2	TRBJ2-5	TGTGCCAGCAGTCAGACTAGCGGGAGGTTCCAAGAGACCCAGTACTTC	CASSQTSGRFQETQYF
.	TRBV28	.	TRBJ1-5	TGTGCCAGCAGCCCTTTTATTAGCAATCAGCCCCAGCATTTT	CASSPFISNQPQHF
.	TRBV5-8	.	TRBJ2-1	TGTGCCAGCAGCAAGGACATTTACAATGAGCAGTTCTTC	CASSKDIYNEQFF
.	TRBV7-9	.	TRBJ2-7	TGTGCCAGCAGCTCCTCCTTAGCGACAAGCTCCTACGAGCAGTACTTC	CASSSSLATSSYEQYF
.	TRBV14	TRBD1	TRBJ2-6	TGTGCCAGCAGCCACCTTGGACAGGGGGTAATTGGGGCCAACGTCCTGACTTTC	CASSHLGQGVIGANVLTF
.	TRBV7-9	.	TRBJ2-7	TGTGCCAGCACCCCAATACCCCAGGGGAATTACGAGCAGTACTTC	CASTPIPQGNYEQYF
.	TRBV15	TRBD2	TRBJ2-3	TGTGCCACCAGCAGAGATGGGACTAGTGGAAATACGCAGTATTTT	CATSRDGTSGNTQYF
.	TRBV7-2	.	TRBJ2-7	TGTGCCAGCACCATAACCGACAGTACCTACGAGCAGTACTTC	CASTITDSTYEQYF
.	TRBV7-9	.	TRBJ1-5	TGTGCCAGCAGCTCAGTGGGTGCAGGTCAGCCCCAGCATTTT	CASSSVGAGQPQHF
.	TRBV27	TRBD2	TRBJ2-1	TGTGCCAGCAGTATCGGACTAGCGGGACTTGGTGAGCAGTTCTTC	CASSIGLAGLGEQFF
.	TRBV7-9	TRBD2	TRBJ2-7	TGTGCCAGCAGCACCCGCGGCGGACTAGCGTACGAGCAGTACTTC	CASSTRGGLAYEQYF
.	TRBV7-8	TRBD1	TRBJ2-1	TGTGCCAGCAGCTTAGTCCCGGGACAGGGTAGGGGGTCCTACAATGAGCAGTTCTTC	CASSLVPGQGRGSYNEQFF
.	TRBV2	.	TRBJ2-3	TGTGCCAGCAGTCCTACAGCGTGGGGGGACACAGATACGCAGTATTTT	CASSPTAWGDTDTQYF
.	TRBV5-6	TRBD1	TRBJ2-7	TGTGCCAGCAGCCACGACAGGGGGATCCACGAGCAGTACTTC	CASSHDRGIHEQYF
.	TRBV5-4	TRBD2	TRBJ2-1	TGTGCCAGCAGCTTGATGCCCAGAGAGCGGGAGAAGTTCGGTGAGCAGTTCTTC	CASSLMPREREKFGEQFF
.	TRBV19	.	TRBJ1-4	TGTGCCAGTAGTATAGGGCGATCCGCGGAGGATGAAAAACTGTTTTTT	CASSIGRSAEDEKLFF
once	TRBV11-3	.	TRBJ2-2	TGTGCCAGCAGCTTGCCGCTGTCCGGGGAGCTGTTTTTT	CASSLPLSGELFF
.	TRBV27	.	TRBJ1-2	TGTGCCAGCAGTTTAACGGACAGCTCTGTCTATGGCTACACCTTC	CASSLTDSSVYGYTF
.	TRBV5-5	.	TRBJ1-5	TGTGCCAGCAGCTTGGCTTCTGGGGGCAGTCAGCCCCAGCATTTT	CASSLASGGSQPQHF
.	TRBV5-6	TRBD1	TRBJ1-1	TGTGCCAGCAGCTGGGGGACAGGGGCGTATGAAGCTTTCTTT	CASSWGTGAYEAFF
.	TRBV7-9	TRBD1	TRBJ2-7	TGTGCCAGCCAATGGGACAGTCTCTACGAGCAGTACTTC	CASQWDSLYEQYF
.	TRBV2	.	TRBJ2-7	TGTGCCAGCACCATGATGTCAGGGAGCGAGCAGTACTTC	CASTMMSGSEQYF
.	TRBV11-2	TRBD1	TRBJ2-7	TGTGCCAGCAGCTTGTCGACAGGGGACGTCGAGCAGTACTTC	CASSLSTGDVEQYF
.	TRBV27	.	TRBJ2-5	TGTGCCAGGGCTCGGGTGGAGTGGGCGGCGGTTATTGTGGAAGAGACCCAGTACTTC	CARARVEWAAVIVEETQYF
.	TRBV29-1	.	TRBJ2-2	TGCAGCGTTGAATGGGTGGGGTCCGGGGAGCTGTTTTTT	CSVEWVGSGELFF